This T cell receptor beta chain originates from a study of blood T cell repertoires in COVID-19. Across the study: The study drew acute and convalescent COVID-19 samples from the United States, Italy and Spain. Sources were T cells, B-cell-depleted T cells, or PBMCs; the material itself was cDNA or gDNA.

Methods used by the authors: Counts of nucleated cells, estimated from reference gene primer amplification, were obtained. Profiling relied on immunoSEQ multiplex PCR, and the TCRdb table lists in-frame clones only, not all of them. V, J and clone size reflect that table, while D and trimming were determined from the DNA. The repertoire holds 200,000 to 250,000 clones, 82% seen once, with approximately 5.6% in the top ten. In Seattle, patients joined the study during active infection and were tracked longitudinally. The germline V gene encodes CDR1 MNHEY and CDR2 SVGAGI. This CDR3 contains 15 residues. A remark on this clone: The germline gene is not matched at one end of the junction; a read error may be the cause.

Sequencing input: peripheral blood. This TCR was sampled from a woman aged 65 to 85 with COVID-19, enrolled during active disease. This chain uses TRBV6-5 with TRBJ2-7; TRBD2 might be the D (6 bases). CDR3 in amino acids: CASRVGTETFREQCF. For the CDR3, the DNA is TGTGCCAGCAGAGTAGGGACCGAAACCTTTCGGGAGCAGTGCTTC.